A single sample is the source of the 14 T cell receptor beta chains below, sequenced in a study of shared clonotypes between healthy human individuals. Clones were read by immunoSEQ multiplex PCR, and TCRdb kept only the in-frame ones, dropping some. The table lists over a million clones, around 95% of them singletons. Sequencing was performed on naive CD4+ T cells sorted from blood. Noted subset: CD45RA+ positively selected. These receptors originate from a man in his thirties or forties in good health.

The rearrangement joins TRBV7-2 to TRBJ1-1; possible D gene TRBD1, 6 bases. The CDR3 is made up of 13 amino acids. The V end lost 1 base, the J end lost 11 bases, and 14 bases lay between the germline ends. Germline V gene lookup returns CDR1 SGHTA and CDR2 FQGNSA. CDR3 DNA: TGTGCCAGCAGCTTAGTAAGGGGGGGTTTCGCTTTCTTT. Its translation: CASSLVRGGFAFF.

The V and J genes are TRBV5-5 and TRBJ2-1; D ambiguous. Germline assignment: CDR1 SGHKS and CDR2 YYEKEE (reference sequence). V lost 0 bases to trimming and J lost 4 bases, with 11 bases between them. This CDR3 is built from 15 residues. The CDR3 DNA follows: TGTGCCAGCAGCTTGGGGACCTTCCTATACAATGAGCAGTTCTTC. It yields the protein CASSLGTFLYNEQFF.

The genes are TRBV7-2 and TRBJ2-1; 7 bases match TRBD2. The CDR3 is 17 residues long. V lost 4 bases, J lost 6 bases, and 15 bases stayed unmatched. Germline-derived CDR1 and CDR2 are SGHTA and FQGNSA. CDR3: CASSSRPLRERSNEQFF. CDR3 DNA sequence: TGTGCCAGCAGCTCTCGCCCCCTGCGGGAGCGGTCCAATGAGCAGTTCTTC.

The V call is TRBV10-2, the J call TRBJ2-7, with TRBD1 identical over 8 bases. This CDR3 contains 14 residues. The V segment lost 9 bases and the J segment 2 bases; nucleotides outside the gene matches: 9. Germline loops: CDR1 WSHSY, CDR2 SAAADI. CDR3 sequence: CASILRQGTYEQYF. CDR3 bases: TGCGCCAGTATCCTCCGACAGGGGACCTACGAGCAGTACTTC.

The J gene is TRBJ2-5, the V gene TRBV5-1, with 12 nucleotides matching TRBD2. With 4 bases clipped from V and 2 bases from J, the junction kept 3 bases outside the gene matches. Germline assignment: CDR1 SGHRS and CDR2 YFSETQ. The CDR3 runs 15 residues. CDR3 in amino acids: CASSPLAGGQETQYF. DNA for the CDR3: TGCGCCAGCAGCCCGCTAGCGGGAGGGCAAGAGACCCAGTACTTC.

To note about this clone: Mismatch with germline at one junction end may stem from a read error. V and J are TRBV29-1 and TRBJ2-1; a weak D match, TRBD2 (6 bases). The germline CDR1 and CDR2 sequences are SQVTM and ANQGSEA. The CDR3 is made up of 12 amino acids. The CDR3 spells CSSGLGVDEQFF. The CDR3 DNA follows: TGTTCTTCGGGACTGGGGGTCGATGAGCAGTTCTTC.

This clone has a single count. This sequence joins TRBV28 and TRBJ2-1; 9 bases are shared with TRBD2. The germline gives CDR1 MDHEN, CDR2 SYDVKM. The CDR3 consists of 15 residues. The V segment lost 6 bases and the J segment 6 bases; nucleotides outside the gene matches: 9. The CDR3 coding sequence is TGTGCCAGCAGGACCTATAGCGGGAGTCCCAATGAGCAGTTCTTC. Amino acids: CASRTYSGSPNEQFF. The full variable domain, with the rest looked up from reference TRBV28 and TRBJ2-1, is DVKVTQSSRYLVKRTGEKVFLECVQDMDHENMFWYRQDPGLGLRLIYFSYDVKMKEKGDIPEGYSVSREKKERFSLILESASTNQTSMYLCASRTYSGSPNEQFFGPGTRLTVL.

About this clone: This CDR3 is also generated by other DNA sequences in the sample. This chain uses TRBV28 with TRBJ2-7; 10 bases agree with TRBD1. Germline values: CDR1 MDHEN, CDR2 SYDVKM. V lost 5 bases to trimming and J lost 2 bases; unmatched junction nucleotides: 3. This CDR3 is 14 amino acids long. This chain's CDR3 is CASSPGTGAYEQYF. The CDR3 DNA sequence: TGTGCCAGCAGTCCCGGGACAGGGGCCTACGAGCAGTACTTC.

This clone was observed once. The rearrangement uses TRBV23-1 and TRBJ2-1, with a possible D match to TRBD1 (6 bases). TRBV23-1 is sorted into the ORF group, with uncertain function. The V gene lost 4 bases and the J gene lost 3 bases, with 16 bases spanning the gap. The CDR3 is 16 residues long. The CDR3 region is CASSPRRRQVYNEQFF. CDR3 coding DNA: TGCGCCAGCAGTCCCCGTCGCCGACAGGTCTACAATGAGCAGTTCTTC.

The chain links TRBV25-1 to TRBJ2-7; no definite D call. The V and J ends lost 3 bases and 3 bases respectively, with 3 bases between them. The germline CDR1 and CDR2 sequences are MGHDK and SYGVNS. CDR3 length: 11 amino acids. DNA for the CDR3: TGTGCCAGCAGTGATTTCTACGAGCAGTACTTC. Protein product: CASSDFYEQYF.

This sequence joins TRBV2 and TRBJ2-5, with D maybe TRBD2 (6 bases). CDR3 length: 12 residues. In germline, CDR1 is SNHLY, CDR2 FYNNEI. V shed 3 bases and J shed 7 bases, with 9 bases lying between them. The CDR3: CASSERGGTQYF. The CDR3 nucleotides are TGTGCCAGCAGTGAGCGGGGAGGGACCCAGTACTTC.

V gene TRBV6-5 combines with J gene TRBJ2-4; no definite D call. Germline loops: CDR1 MNHEY, CDR2 SVGAGI. The CDR3 loop spans 13 amino acids. Trimming shortened V by 8 bases and J by 2 bases, and 10 bases separated the two germline ends. In DNA, the CDR3 is TGTGCCAGCCACGACTTGACCAAAAACATTCAGTACTTC. Translating gives CASHDLTKNIQYF.

Only one count was recorded for this clone. The V call is TRBV5-6, the J call TRBJ2-5; D might be TRBD1 (5 bases). The CDR3 contains 13 residues. Per the germline V gene, CDR1 is SGHDT and CDR2 is YYEEEE. With 2 bases removed from V and 5 bases from J, the gap between germline ends came to 10 bases. The CDR3 here is CASSFSGWETQYF. The CDR3, as DNA: TGTGCCAGCAGCTTTTCAGGGTGGGAGACCCAGTACTTC.

This chain connects TRBV11-2 to TRBJ2-3; D unclear. Germline loops: CDR1 SGHAT, CDR2 FQNNGV. Trimming took 1 base from V and 4 from J, leaving 12 bases between them. The CDR3 covers 15 residues. The CDR3 reads CASSLVAPRSDTQYF. Here the CDR3 DNA reads TGTGCCAGCAGCTTAGTTGCCCCTCGCTCAGATACGCAGTATTTT. The full variable domain, rest sourced from reference TRBV11-2 and TRBJ2-3, is EAGVAQSPRYKIIEKRQSVAFWCNPISGHATLYWYQQILGQGPKLLIQFQNNGVVDDSQLPKDRFSAERLKGVDSTLKIQPAKLEDSAVYLCASSLVAPRSDTQYFGPGTRLTVL.